Detailed here is one T cell receptor (beta chain). The antigen is undetermined. This sample also contains other DNA sequences that code for the same CDR3. Each replicate PCR on the sorted subsets used about 0.2 ug DNA (around 30,000 T cell genomes). Method: immunoSEQ multiplex PCR; TCRdb's copy keeps in-frame clones and lacks some. The sample has millions of clones, approximately 94% seen once. The sample originates from a study of shared clonotypes between healthy human individuals. About the research overall: There were three CD4 naive, three CD4 memory, two CD8 naive and one CD8 memory plates per donor. The study's findings and limits: Researchers found naive subsets generally carried larger estimated richness than memory subsets.

CD8 cells classed as naive were CD45RO-negative and positively selected for CCR7, excluding terminally differentiated effector memory CD45RA+ cells. Sequenced sample: naive CD8+ T cells from PBMCs. The TCR was taken from a man between 18 and 35 years old in good health. Some clones in this sample may be carry-over from other donors' samples.

The DNA for the CDR3 is TGTGCCAGCAGCCAAGAGACAGGCAGGTCCTACGAGCAGTACTTC. The encoded protein is CASSQETGRSYEQYF. The chain couples TRBV4-2 to TRBJ2-7; weak D call: TRBD1 (6 bases). CDR3 length: 15 residues. Trimming left V 0 bases short and J 1 base short, with 10 bases between. Germline V lookup: CDR1 LGHNA, CDR2 YNFKEQ.